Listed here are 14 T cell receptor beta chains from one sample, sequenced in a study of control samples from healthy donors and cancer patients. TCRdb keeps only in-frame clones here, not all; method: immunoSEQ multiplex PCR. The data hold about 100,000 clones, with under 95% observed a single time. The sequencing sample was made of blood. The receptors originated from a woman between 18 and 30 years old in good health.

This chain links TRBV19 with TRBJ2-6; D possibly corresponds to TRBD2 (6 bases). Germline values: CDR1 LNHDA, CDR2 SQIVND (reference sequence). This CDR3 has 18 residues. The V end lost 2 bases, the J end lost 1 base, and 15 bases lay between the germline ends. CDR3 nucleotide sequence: TGTGCCAGTAGTATAAAGGAGGGAAGCGGGTCTGGGGCCAACGTCCTGACTTTC. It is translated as CASSIKEGSGSGANVLTF.

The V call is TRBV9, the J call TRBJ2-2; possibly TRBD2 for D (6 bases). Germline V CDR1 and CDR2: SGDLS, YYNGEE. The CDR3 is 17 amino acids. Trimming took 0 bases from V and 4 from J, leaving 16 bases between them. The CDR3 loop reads CASSVVGEVLFTGELFF. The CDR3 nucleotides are TGTGCCAGCAGCGTAGTCGGGGAGGTCCTCTTCACCGGGGAGCTGTTTTTT.

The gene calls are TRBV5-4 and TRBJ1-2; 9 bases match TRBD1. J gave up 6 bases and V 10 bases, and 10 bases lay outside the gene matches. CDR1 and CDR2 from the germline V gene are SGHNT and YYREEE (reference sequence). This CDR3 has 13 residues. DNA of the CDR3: TGTGCCGCTCGGGACCGGGACAGGGATGGCTACACCTTC. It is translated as CAARDRDRDGYTF. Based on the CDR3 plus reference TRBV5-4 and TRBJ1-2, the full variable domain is ETGVTQSPTHLIKTRGQQVTLRCSSQSGHNTVSWYQQALGQGPQFIFQYYREEENGRGNFPPRFSGLQFPNYSSELNVNALELDDSALYLCAARDRDRDGYTFGSGTRLTVV.

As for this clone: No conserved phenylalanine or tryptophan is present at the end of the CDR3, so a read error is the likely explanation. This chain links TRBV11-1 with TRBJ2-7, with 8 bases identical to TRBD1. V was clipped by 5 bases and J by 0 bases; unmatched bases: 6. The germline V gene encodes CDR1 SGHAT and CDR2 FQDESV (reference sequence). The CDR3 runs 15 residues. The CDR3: CASSKGGQASYEQYL. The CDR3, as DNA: TGTGCCAGCAGCAAAGGGGGACAGGCCTCCTACGAGCAGTACCTC.

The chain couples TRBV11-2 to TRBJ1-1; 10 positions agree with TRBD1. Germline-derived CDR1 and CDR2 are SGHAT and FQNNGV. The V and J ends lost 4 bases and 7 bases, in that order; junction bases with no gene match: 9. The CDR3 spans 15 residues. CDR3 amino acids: CASSSTGTGVNEAFF. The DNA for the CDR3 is TGTGCCAGCAGCTCGACCGGGACAGGGGTGAATGAAGCTTTCTTT.

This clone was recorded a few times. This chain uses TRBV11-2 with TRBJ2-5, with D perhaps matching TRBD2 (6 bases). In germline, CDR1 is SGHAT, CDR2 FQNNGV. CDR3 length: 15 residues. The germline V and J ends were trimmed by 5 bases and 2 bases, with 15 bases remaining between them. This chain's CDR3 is CASSATGGRQETQYF. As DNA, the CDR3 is TGTGCCAGCAGCGCCACCGGGGGTCGGCAAGAGACCCAGTACTTC.

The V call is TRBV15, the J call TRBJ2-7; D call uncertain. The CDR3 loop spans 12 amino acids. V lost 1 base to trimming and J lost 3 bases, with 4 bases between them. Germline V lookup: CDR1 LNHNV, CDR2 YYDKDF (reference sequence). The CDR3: CATSRGRYEQYF. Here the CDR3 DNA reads TGTGCCACCAGCAGAGGCCGCTACGAGCAGTACTTC. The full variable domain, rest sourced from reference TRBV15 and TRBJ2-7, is DAMVIQNPRYQVTQFGKPVTLSCSQTLNHNVMYWYQQKSSQAPKLLFHYYDKDFNNEADTPDNFQSRRPNTSFCFLDIRSPGLGDTAMYLCATSRGRYEQYFGPGTRLTVT.

The CDR3 nucleotides read TGTGCCAGCAGCTCCCAGGGGGGAGGTAGTGGCTACACCTTC. This translates into CASSSQGGGSGYTF. The chain uses TRBV7-2 and TRBJ1-2; 7 nucleotides agree with TRBD1. Trimming at V came to 4 bases and at J to 7 bases, leaving 9 bases not matched to a gene. Germline V CDR1 and CDR2: SGHTA, FQGNSA. CDR3 size: 14 residues.

This CDR3 reads CASSFDLARVNSPLHF. The CDR3, as DNA: TGTGCCAGCAGCTTCGATCTGGCAAGGGTAAATTCACCCCTCCACTTT. The chain employs TRBV5-6 and TRBJ1-6, with D unclear. V lost 2 bases to trimming and J lost 7 bases, with 16 bases between them. The CDR3 totals 16 residues. CDR1 SGHDT and CDR2 YYEEEE come from the germline V gene.

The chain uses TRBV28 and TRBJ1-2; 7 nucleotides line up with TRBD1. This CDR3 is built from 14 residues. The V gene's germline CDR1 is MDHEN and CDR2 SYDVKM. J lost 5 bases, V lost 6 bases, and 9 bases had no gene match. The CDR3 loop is CASRTGTLYYGYTF. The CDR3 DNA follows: TGTGCCAGCAGGACAGGGACCCTATATTATGGCTACACCTTC.

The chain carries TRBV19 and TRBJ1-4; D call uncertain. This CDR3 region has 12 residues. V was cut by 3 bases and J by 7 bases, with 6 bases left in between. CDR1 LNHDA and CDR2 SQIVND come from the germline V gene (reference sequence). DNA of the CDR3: TGTGCCAGTAGTATCCAACTTGAAAAACTGTTTTTT. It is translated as CASSIQLEKLFF.

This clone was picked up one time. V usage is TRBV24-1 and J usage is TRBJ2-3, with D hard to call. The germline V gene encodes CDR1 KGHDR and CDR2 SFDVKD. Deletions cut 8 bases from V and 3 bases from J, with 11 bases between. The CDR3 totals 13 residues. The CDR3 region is CATKSGTTDTQYF. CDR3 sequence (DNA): TGTGCCACCAAATCCGGCACGACAGATACGCAGTATTTT.

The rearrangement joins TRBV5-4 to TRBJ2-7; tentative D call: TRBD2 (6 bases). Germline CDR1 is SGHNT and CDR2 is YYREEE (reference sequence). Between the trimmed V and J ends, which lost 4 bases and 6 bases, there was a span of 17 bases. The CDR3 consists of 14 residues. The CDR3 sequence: CASSLSGGVAEQYF. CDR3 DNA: TGTGCCAGCAGCCTATCTGGCGGGGTTGCCGAGCAGTACTTC.

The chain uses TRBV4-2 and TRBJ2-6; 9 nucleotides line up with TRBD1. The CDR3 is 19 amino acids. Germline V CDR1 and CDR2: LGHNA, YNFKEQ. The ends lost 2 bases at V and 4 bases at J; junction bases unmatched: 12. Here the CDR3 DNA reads TGTGCCAGCAGCCAAAGAATCCCGGGACAGGGTTCCGGGGCCAACGTCCTGACTTTC. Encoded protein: CASSQRIPGQGSGANVLTF.